Listed below are T cell receptor beta chains from one sample, sequenced in a study of cytomegalovirus exposure and HLA in healthy donors. Generated by immunoSEQ multiplex PCR, the TCRdb table keeps only in-frame clones and is missing some. The sample records around 170,000 clones, approximately 79% being singletons. The specimen was PBMCs. These receptors originate from a man aged 35 to 55 in good health and CMV-seropositive. The CDR3 runs from the conserved cysteine through the conserved F or W. Fields, in order: J gene, clone size, V gene, D gene, CDR3 protein, CDR3 DNA. The D gene is left open where the match is weak. Expanded clones are given a class, and other clones once, few, many or no size at all.

>TRBJ2-3|.|TRBV28|.
CASERGGGDTQYF
TGTGCCAGCGAGAGGGGAGGTGGAGATACGCAGTATTTT
>TRBJ2-3|.|TRBV12-5|.
CASGFFLGVTDTQYF
TGTGCTAGTGGTTTCTTCCTCGGAGTCACAGATACGCAGTATTTT
>TRBJ2-7|.|TRBV29-1|TRBD1
CSVGRGKSYEQYF
TGCAGCGTTGGCAGGGGGAAGTCCTACGAGCAGTACTTC
>TRBJ2-7|.|TRBV27|TRBD1
CASSLGQGGEQYF
TGTGCCAGCAGTTTGGGACAGGGGGGGGAGCAGTACTTC
>TRBJ1-5|.|TRBV6-1|.
CASSEPPRGNQPQHF
TGTGCCAGCAGTGAACCCCCGAGGGGCAATCAGCCCCAGCATTTT
>TRBJ2-7|few|TRBV28|.
CASVRTPYEQYF
TGTGCCAGCGTCAGGACTCCCTACGAGCAGTACTTC
>TRBJ2-3|once|TRBV5-4|TRBD2
CASSLGLAGVYTQYF
TGTGCCAGCAGCTTGGGTCTTGCGGGGGTCTATACGCAGTATTTT
>TRBJ2-3|few|TRBV7-3|.
CASSLAQGRTDTQYF
TGTGCCAGCAGCTTAGCACAGGGGAGGACAGATACGCAGTATTTT
>TRBJ2-7|few|TRBV5-4|.
CASSPFSGKSYEQYF
TGTGCCAGCAGCCCCTTTTCTGGCAAATCCTACGAGCAGTACTTC
>TRBJ1-2|few|TRBV15|.
CATSRGESGYTF
TGTGCCACCAGCAGAGGGGAGAGCGGCTACACCTTC
>TRBJ2-3|.|TRBV6-5|TRBD1
CASSSGQGATDTQYF
TGTGCCAGCAGTTCCGGACAGGGGGCGACAGATACGCAGTATTTT
>TRBJ2-7|.|TRBV5-6|TRBD2
CASSLGRGGGGQYF
TGTGCCAGCAGCTTGGGGCGGGGGGGAGGTGGGCAGTACTTC
>TRBJ2-1|few|TRBV19|.
CASSANWGGRNEQFF
TGTGCCAGTAGTGCCAACTGGGGGGGGCGGAATGAGCAGTTCTTC
>TRBJ1-1|.|TRBV5-1|TRBD1
CASSLGDRGRVNTEAFF
TGCGCCAGCAGCTTGGGGGACAGGGGGCGAGTGAACACTGAAGCTTTCTTT
>TRBJ2-5|.|TRBV19|TRBD1
CASSVSGGQETQYF
TGTGCCAGTAGTGTATCAGGGGGCCAAGAGACCCAGTACTTC
>TRBJ1-5|.|TRBV7-3|.
CASSLISSQPQHF
TGTGCCAGCAGCTTAATATCCTCTCAGCCCCAGCATTTT
>TRBJ1-5|.|TRBV7-2|.
CASSLGTGNQPQHF
TGTGCCAGCAGCTTAGGAACAGGTAATCAGCCCCAGCATTTT
>TRBJ2-7|few|TRBV7-9|TRBD1
CASSPPLPGTDYEQYF
TGTGCCAGCAGCCCACCTCTGCCCGGGACAGACTACGAGCAGTACTTC
>TRBJ2-7|.|TRBV2|.
CASNHREYEQYF
TGTGCCAGCAATCACAGGGAATACGAGCAGTACTTC
>TRBJ1-2|.|TRBV7-9|TRBD1
CASSGGQGADGYTF
TGTGCCAGCAGCGGCGGACAGGGGGCAGACGGCTACACCTTC
>TRBJ2-1|few|TRBV15|TRBD1
CATRYAREGANEQFF
TGTGCCACCAGATATGCCCGCGAGGGGGCGAATGAGCAGTTCTTC
>TRBJ2-3|.|TRBV5-6|.
CASSLGQITDTQYF
TGTGCCAGCAGCTTGGGACAGATCACAGATACGCAGTATTTT
>TRBJ1-5|.|TRBV7-2|.
CASSETGQPQHF
TGTGCCAGCAGCGAGACAGGTCAGCCCCAGCATTTT
>TRBJ2-3|.|TRBV7-3|TRBD2
CASSAIAGAGTDTQYF
TGTGCCAGCAGCGCCATAGCGGGCGCGGGCACAGATACGCAGTATTTT
>TRBJ2-7|once|TRBV6-5|.
CASSYASGSNSYEQYF
TGTGCCAGCAGTTACGCGTCGGGGTCCAACTCCTACGAGCAGTACTTC
>TRBJ2-2|.|TRBV5-1|.
CASSLVQGAGELFF
TGCGCCAGCAGCTTGGTACAGGGTGCCGGGGAGCTGTTTTTT
>TRBJ2-7|.|TRBV19|.
CASSDRLDSSYEQYF
TGTGCCAGTAGTGACAGGCTAGATAGCTCCTACGAGCAGTACTTC
>TRBJ1-4|.|TRBV4-1|TRBD1
CASSQVGTGKEKLFF
TGCGCCAGCAGCCAAGTGGGGACAGGGAAGGAAAAACTGTTTTTT
>TRBJ1-2|.|TRBV19|.
CASETGNGYTF
TGTGCCAGTGAAACAGGGAACGGCTACACCTTC
>TRBJ1-4|.|TRBV6-5|TRBD1
CASSNRGTNEKLFF
TGTGCCAGCAGCAACAGGGGAACTAATGAAAAACTGTTTTTT
>TRBJ1-1|.|TRBV6-4|TRBD1
CARRTGMGRTEAFF
TGTGCCAGACGGACAGGGATGGGGAGGACTGAAGCTTTCTTT
>TRBJ1-2|.|TRBV19|.
CASSIDSTGPYGYTF
TGTGCCAGTAGTATAGACTCCACAGGTCCCTATGGCTACACCTTC
>TRBJ2-7|.|TRBV19|TRBD1
CASTGQGAHEQYF
TGTGCCAGTACGGGACAGGGGGCTCACGAGCAGTACTTC
>TRBJ1-2|.|TRBV6-5|.
CASSYYGGVDGYTF
TGTGCCAGCAGTTACTATGGGGGGGTTGATGGCTACACCTTC
>TRBJ1-2|.|TRBV10-2|TRBD1
CASSESIRQGVTF
TGCGCCAGCAGTGAGTCAATAAGACAGGGGGTCACCTTC
>TRBJ2-1|once|TRBV30|TRBD2
CAWSVGGGRYEQFF
TGTGCCTGGAGTGTCGGCGGGGGGCGGTATGAGCAGTTCTTC
>TRBJ2-3|.|TRBV15|.
CATSRDPRGRNTDTQYF
TGTGCCACCAGCAGAGACCCCAGGGGCCGGAACACAGATACGCAGTATTTT